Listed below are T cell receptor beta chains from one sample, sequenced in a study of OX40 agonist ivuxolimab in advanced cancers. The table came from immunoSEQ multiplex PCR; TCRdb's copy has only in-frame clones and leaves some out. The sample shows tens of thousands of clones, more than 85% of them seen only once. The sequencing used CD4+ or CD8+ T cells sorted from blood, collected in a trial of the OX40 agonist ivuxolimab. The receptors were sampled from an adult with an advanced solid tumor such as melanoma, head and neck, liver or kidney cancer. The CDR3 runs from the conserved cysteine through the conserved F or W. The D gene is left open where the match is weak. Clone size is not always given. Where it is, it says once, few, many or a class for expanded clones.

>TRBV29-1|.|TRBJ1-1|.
CSVEGKAGNTEAFF
TGCAGCGTTGAAGGTAAGGCAGGGAACACTGAAGCTTTCTTT
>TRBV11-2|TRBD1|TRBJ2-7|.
CASTDLNTDRFYEQYF
TGTGCCAGCACCGATCTGAATACGGACAGGTTTTACGAGCAGTACTTC
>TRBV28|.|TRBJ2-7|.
CASSPRDSTKGDEQYF
TGTGCCAGCAGTCCTCGAGACTCAACCAAGGGGGACGAGCAGTACTTC
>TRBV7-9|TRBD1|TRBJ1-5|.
CASSETGVNQPQHF
TGTGCCAGCAGCGAGACAGGGGTCAATCAGCCCCAGCATTTT
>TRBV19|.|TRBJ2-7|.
CASSIGGPGNEQYF
TGTGCCAGTAGTATAGGAGGCCCCGGGAACGAGCAGTACTTC
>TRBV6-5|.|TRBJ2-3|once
CASSYMGGTDTQYF
TGTGCCAGCAGTTACATGGGGGGCACAGATACGCAGTATTTT
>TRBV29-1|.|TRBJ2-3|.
CSARTVGADTQYF
TGCAGCGCGAGGACAGTTGGGGCAGATACGCAGTATTTT
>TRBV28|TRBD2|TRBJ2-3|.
CASSIVAAGEGDTQYF
TGTGCCAGCAGTATCGTTGCAGCGGGAGAGGGAGATACGCAGTATTTT
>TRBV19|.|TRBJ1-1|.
CASSGVENTEAFF
TGTGCCAGTAGTGGGGTTGAGAACACTGAAGCTTTCTTT
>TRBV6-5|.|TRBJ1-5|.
CASSYGPNQPQHF
TGTGCCAGCAGTTACGGTCCCAATCAGCCCCAGCATTTT